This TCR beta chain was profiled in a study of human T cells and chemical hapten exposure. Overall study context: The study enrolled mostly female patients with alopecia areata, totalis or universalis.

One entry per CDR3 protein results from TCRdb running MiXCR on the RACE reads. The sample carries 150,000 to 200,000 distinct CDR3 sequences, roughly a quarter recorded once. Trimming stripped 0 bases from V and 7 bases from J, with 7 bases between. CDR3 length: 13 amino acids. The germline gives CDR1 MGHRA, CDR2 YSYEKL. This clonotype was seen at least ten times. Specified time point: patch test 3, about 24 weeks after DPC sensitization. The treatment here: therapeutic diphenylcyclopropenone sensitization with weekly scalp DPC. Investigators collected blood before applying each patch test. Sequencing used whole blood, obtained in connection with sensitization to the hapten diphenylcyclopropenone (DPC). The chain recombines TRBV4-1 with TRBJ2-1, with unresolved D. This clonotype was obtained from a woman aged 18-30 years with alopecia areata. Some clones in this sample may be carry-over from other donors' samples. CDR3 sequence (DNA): TGCGCCAGCAGCCAAGAGGGTTGGAATGAGCAGTTCTTC. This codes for CASSQEGWNEQFF.